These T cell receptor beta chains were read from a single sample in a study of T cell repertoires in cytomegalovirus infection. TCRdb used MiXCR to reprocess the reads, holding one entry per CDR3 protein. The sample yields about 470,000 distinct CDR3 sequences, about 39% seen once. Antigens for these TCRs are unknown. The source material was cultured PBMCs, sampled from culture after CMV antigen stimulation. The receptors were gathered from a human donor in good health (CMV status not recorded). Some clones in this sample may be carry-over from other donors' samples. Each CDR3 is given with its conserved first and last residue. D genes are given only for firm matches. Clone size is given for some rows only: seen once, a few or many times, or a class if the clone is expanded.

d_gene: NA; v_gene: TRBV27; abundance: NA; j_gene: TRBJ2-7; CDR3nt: TGTGCCAGCAGCGAGGGGGGAGGGTACGAGCAGTACTTC; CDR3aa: CASSEGGGYEQYF
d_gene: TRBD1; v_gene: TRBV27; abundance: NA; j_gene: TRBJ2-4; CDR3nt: TGTGCCAGCAGGACGACAGGGAAGAACATTCAGTACTTC; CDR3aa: CASRTTGKNIQYF
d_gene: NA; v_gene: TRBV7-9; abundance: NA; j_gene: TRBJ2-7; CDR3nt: TGTGCCAGCAGCTTAGCGTTCGGGCAGGCGGTCGGCGAGCAGTACTTC; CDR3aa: CASSLAFGQAVGEQYF
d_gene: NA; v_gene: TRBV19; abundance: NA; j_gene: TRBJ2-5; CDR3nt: TGTGCCAGTAGTGTGGCGGATCAAGAGACCCAGTACTTC; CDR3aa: CASSVADQETQYF
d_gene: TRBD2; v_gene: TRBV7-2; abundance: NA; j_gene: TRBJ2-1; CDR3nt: TGTGCCAGCAGCCTGTCTGGACTAGCGGGAGAACGTGAGCAGTTCTTC; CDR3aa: CASSLSGLAGEREQFF
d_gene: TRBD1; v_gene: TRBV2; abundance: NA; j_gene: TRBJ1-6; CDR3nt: TGTGCCAGCACCACAGGGGGAGGGGGTTATACCCTCCACTTT; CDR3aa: CASTTGGGGYTLHF
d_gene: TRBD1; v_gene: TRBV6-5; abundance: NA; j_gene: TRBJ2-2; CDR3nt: TGTGCCAGCAGTCGGACAGGTTCGGTGTCCGGGGAGCTGTTTTTT; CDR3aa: CASSRTGSVSGELFF
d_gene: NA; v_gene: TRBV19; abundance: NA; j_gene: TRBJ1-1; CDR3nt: TGTGCCAGTAGTACGTGGGAGGGGCGCGATACTGAAGCTTTCTTT; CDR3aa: CASSTWEGRDTEAFF
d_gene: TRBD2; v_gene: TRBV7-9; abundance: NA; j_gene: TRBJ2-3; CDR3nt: TGTGCCAGCAGCCGCCGGACTAGCGGGGAGTTAAGGGATACGCAGTATTTT; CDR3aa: CASSRRTSGELRDTQYF
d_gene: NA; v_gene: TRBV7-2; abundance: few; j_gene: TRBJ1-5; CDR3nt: TGTGCCAGCAGCTTAGATGGGGCCGGAGGGCAGCCCCAGCATTTT; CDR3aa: CASSLDGAGGQPQHF
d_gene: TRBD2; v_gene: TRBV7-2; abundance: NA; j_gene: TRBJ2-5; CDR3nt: TGTGCCAGCAGCTTACAGGGCGGGAGCAGGGAGACCCAGTACTTC; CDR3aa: CASSLQGGSRETQYF
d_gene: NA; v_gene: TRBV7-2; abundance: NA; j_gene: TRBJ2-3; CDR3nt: TGTGCCAGCAGCCAGGACAGCGCGAGCACAGATACGCAGTATTTT; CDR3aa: CASSQDSASTDTQYF
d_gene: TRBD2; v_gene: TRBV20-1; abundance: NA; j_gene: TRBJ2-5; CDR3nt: TGCAGTGCCCCGATGGGAGGGAGAGAGACCCAGTACTTC; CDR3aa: CSAPMGGRETQYF
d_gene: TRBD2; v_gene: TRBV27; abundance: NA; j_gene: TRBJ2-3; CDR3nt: TGTGCCAGCAGTTCCCAAGGACTAGCGGGGAGCACAGATACGCAGTATTTT; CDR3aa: CASSSQGLAGSTDTQYF
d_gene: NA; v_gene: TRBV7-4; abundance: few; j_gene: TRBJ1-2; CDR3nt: TGTGCCAGCAACCTGGACAGCAACTATGGCTACACCTTC; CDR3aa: CASNLDSNYGYTF
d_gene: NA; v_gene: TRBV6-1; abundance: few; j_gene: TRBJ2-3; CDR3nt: TGTGCCAGCAGTACATCGCCGACCCCGGTCGGTGGAGATACGCAGTATTTT; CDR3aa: CASSTSPTPVGGDTQYF
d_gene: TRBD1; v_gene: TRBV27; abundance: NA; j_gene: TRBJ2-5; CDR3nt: TGTGCCAGCAGTCTCGGGACAGTTCGTAAGGGGACCCAGTACTTC; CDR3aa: CASSLGTVRKGTQYF
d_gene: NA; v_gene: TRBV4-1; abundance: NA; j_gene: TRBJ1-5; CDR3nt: TGCGCCAGCAGCCAAGATGGGGTTGAGGAGCCCCAGCATTTT; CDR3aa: CASSQDGVEEPQHF
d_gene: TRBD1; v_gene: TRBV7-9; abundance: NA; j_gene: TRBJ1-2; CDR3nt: TGTGCCAGCAGCCGGATGACAGGGGGCTACTATGGCTACACCTTC; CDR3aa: CASSRMTGGYYGYTF
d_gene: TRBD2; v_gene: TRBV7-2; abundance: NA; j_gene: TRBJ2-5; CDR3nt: TGTGCCAGCAGCTTAAGGACTAGCGTATTCCAAGAGACCCAGTACTTC; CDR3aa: CASSLRTSVFQETQYF
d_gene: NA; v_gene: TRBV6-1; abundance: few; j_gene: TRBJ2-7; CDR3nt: TGTGCCAGCAGTGAAGCGCACTTC; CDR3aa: CASSEAHF
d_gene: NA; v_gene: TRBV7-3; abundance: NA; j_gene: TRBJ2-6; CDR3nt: TGTGCCAGCAGCTTAGGGGGGATTCGAGGCGATTCTGGGGCCAACGTCCTGACTTTC; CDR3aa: CASSLGGIRGDSGANVLTF
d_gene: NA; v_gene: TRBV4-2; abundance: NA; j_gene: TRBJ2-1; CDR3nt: TGTGCCAGCAGCCAAGGTGTGGGATCCTACAATGAGCAGTTCTTC; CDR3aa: CASSQGVGSYNEQFF
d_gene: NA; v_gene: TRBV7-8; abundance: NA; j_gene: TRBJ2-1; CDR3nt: TGTGCCAGCAGCCGATACGACGGGCTCAGGACGTTCTTC; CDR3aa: CASSRYDGLRTFF
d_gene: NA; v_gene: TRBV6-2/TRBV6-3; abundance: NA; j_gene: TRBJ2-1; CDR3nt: TGTGCCAGCAGTAGGACAGAGAGGGCGGACAATGAGCAGTTCTTC; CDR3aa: CASSRTERADNEQFF
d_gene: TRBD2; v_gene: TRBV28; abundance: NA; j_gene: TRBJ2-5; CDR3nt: TGTGCCAGCAGTTTGATGGGGGGGAGGGAGACCCAGTACTTC; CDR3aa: CASSLMGGRETQYF
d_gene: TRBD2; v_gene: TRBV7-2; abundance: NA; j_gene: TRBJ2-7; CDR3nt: TGTGCCAGCAGCTCGACCCTAGCGGGCCTTACCTACGAGCAGTACTTC; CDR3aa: CASSSTLAGLTYEQYF
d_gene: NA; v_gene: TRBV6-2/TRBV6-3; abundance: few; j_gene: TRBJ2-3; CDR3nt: TGTGCCAGCAGTTACTGGGCCAGAGGCACAGATACGCAGTATTTT; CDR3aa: CASSYWARGTDTQYF
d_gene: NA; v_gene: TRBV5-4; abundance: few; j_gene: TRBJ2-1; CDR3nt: TGTGCCAGCAGCTCTAGGGGGGGCCAGACCTACAATGAGCAGTTCTTC; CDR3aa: CASSSRGGQTYNEQFF
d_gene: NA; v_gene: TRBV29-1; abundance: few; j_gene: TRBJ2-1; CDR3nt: TGCAGCGTTGAGTGGCGGGGCCCCTACAATGAGCAGTTCTTC; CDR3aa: CSVEWRGPYNEQFF
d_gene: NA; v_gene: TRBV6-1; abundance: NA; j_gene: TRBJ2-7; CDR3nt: TGTGCCAGCAGTGCGGACGGCTACGAGCAGTACTTC; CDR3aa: CASSADGYEQYF
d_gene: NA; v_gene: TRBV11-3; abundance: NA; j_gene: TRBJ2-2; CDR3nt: TGTGCCAGCAGCTCTGAGGGTTACGGGGAGCTGTTTTTT; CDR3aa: CASSSEGYGELFF
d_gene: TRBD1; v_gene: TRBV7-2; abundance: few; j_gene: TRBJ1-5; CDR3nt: TGTGCCAGCAGCTACAGGGGGGGCCAGCAGCCCCAGCATTTT; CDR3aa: CASSYRGGQQPQHF
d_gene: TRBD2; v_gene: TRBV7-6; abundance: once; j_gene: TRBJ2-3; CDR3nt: TGTGCCAGCAGCTTATTCGGGGGGGCCGGCACAGATACGCAGTATTTT; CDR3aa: CASSLFGGAGTDTQYF
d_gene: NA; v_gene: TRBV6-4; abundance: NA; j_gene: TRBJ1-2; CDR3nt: TGTGCCAGCAGTGACGGGATAGACTATGGCTACACCTTC; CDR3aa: CASSDGIDYGYTF
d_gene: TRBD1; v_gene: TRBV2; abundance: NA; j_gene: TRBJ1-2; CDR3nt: TGTGCCAGCCCGAGGGGGCGGATCGAAACGACGGGGGGCTACACCTTC; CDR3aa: CASPRGRIETTGGYTF
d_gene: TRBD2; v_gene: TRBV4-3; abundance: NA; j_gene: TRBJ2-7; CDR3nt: TGCGCCAGCAGCCAAGTAGCGGGGGTGGGAGAGCAGTACTTC; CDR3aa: CASSQVAGVGEQYF
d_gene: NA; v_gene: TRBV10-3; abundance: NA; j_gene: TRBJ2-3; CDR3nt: TGTGCCCTTAATCAGTCGGTGCGCGGAGATACGCAGTATTTT; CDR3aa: CALNQSVRGDTQYF
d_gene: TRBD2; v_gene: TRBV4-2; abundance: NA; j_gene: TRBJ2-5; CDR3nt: TGTGCCAGCAGCCTCCGGACTAGCGGGGGCCCAGAGACCCAGTACTTC; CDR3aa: CASSLRTSGGPETQYF
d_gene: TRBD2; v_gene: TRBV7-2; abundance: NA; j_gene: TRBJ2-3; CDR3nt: TGTGCCAGCAGCTTAGTGCTAGCGGAGACCACAGATACGCAGTATTTT; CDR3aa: CASSLVLAETTDTQYF
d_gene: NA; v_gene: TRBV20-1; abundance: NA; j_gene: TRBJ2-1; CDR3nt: TGCAGTGCAAGATCTGGCGGTTCCTACAATGAGCAGTTCTTC; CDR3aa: CSARSGGSYNEQFF
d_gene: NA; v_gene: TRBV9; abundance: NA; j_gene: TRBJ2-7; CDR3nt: TGTGCCAGCAGCGTAGTTCCAGGGTTTGCATACGAGCAGTACTTC; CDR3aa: CASSVVPGFAYEQYF
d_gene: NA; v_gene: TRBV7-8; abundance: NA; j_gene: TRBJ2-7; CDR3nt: TGTGCCAGCAGCTTAGGTGCCGGGCAGTACTTC; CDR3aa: CASSLGAGQYF
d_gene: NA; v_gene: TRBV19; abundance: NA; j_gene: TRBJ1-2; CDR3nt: TGTGCCAGTAGACAGCTAACAGGGCCCTTTCACTATGGCTACACCTTC; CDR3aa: CASRQLTGPFHYGYTF
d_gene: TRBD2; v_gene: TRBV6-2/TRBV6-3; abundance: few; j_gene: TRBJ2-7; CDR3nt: TGTGCCAGCAGTGGACCGGGGCTAGCGGGCTACGAGCAGTACTTC; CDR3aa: CASSGPGLAGYEQYF
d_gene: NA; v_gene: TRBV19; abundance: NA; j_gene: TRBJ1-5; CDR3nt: TGTGCCAGTAGCCCGGGGGGAATGGATAATAGCAATCAGCCCCAGCATTTT; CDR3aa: CASSPGGMDNSNQPQHF
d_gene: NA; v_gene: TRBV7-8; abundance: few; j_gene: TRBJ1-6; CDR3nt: TGTGCCAGCAGCTTAGGACAAACACTCCGAGGAAATTCACCCCTCCACTTT; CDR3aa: CASSLGQTLRGNSPLHF
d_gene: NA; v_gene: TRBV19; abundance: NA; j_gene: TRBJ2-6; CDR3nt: TGTGCCAGTAGTATAGATGACTCTGGGGCCAACGTCCTGACTTTC; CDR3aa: CASSIDDSGANVLTF
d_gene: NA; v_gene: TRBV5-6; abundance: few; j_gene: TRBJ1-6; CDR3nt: TGTGCCAGCAGCCTCAATGATTCACCCCTCCACTTT; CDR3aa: CASSLNDSPLHF
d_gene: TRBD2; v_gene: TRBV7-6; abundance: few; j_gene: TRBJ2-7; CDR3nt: TGTGCCAGCAGCGGGAGGTCCGGACTAGGCTACGAGCAGTACTTC; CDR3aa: CASSGRSGLGYEQYF
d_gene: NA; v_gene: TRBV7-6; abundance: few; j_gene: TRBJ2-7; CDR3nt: TGTGCCAGCAGCTTAGTTAGGGAAGGAGACGAGCAGTACTTC; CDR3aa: CASSLVREGDEQYF
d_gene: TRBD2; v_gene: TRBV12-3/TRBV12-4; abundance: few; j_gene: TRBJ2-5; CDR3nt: TGTGCCAGCAGTTCCACCGGGACTAAACAAGAGACCCAGTACTTC; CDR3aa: CASSSTGTKQETQYF
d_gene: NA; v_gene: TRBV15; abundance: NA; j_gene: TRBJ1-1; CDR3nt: TGTGCCACCAGCGGGAGGAGAACCAGGGACTCTGAAGCTTTCTTT; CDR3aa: CATSGRRTRDSEAFF
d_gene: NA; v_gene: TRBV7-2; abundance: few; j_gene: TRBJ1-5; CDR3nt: TGTGCCAGCAGCGTGGGGGTCGGGACGTCCACATACAATCAGCCCCAGCATTTT; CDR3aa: CASSVGVGTSTYNQPQHF
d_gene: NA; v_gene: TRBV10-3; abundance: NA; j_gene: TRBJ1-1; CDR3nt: TGTGCCATCAGTGAGTCGGGGGAGGGGAACACTGAAGCTTTCTTT; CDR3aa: CAISESGEGNTEAFF
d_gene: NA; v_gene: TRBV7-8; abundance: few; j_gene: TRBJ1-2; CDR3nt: TGTGCCAGCAGCTTATCCGGGAGGGTCTATGGCTACACCTTC; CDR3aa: CASSLSGRVYGYTF
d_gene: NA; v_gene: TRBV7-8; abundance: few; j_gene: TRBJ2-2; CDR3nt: TGTGCCAGCAGCTTAGTGTGGACAGAGTCGAACACCGGGGAGCTGTTTTTT; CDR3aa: CASSLVWTESNTGELFF